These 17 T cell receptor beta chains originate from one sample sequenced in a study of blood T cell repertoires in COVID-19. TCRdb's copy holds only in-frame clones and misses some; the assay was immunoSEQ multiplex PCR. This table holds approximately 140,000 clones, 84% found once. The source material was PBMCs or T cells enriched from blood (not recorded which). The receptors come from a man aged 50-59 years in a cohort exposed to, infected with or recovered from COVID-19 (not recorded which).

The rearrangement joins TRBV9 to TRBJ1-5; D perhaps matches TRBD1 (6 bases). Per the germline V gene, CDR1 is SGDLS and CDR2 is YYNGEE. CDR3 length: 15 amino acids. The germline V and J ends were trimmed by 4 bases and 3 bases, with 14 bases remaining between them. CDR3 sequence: CASSSGTGFNQPQHF. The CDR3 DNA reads TGTGCCAGCAGCTCCGGTACAGGGTTCAATCAGCCCCAGCATTTT.

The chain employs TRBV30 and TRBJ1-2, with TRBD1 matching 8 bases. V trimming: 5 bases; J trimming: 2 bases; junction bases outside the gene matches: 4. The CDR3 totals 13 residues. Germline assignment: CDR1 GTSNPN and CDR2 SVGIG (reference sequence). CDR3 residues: CAWDRGVNYGYTF. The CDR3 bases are TGTGCCTGGGACAGGGGAGTAAACTATGGCTACACCTTC. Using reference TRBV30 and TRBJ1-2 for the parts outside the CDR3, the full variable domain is SQTIHQWPATLVQPVGSPLSLECTVEGTSNPNLYWYRQAAGRGLQLLFYSVGIGQISSEVPQNLSASRPQDRQFILSSKKLLLSDSGFYLCAWDRGVNYGYTFGSGTRLTVV.

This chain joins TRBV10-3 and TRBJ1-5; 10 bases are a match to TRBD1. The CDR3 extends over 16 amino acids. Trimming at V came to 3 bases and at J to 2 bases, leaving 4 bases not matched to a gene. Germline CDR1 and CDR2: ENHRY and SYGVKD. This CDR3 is CAISEGTGEGNQPQHF. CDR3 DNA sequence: TGTGCCATCAGTGAAGGGACAGGGGAGGGCAATCAGCCCCAGCATTTT.

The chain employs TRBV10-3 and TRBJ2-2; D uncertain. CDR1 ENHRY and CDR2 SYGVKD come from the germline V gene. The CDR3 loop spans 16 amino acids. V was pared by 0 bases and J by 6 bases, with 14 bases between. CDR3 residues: CAISESRSSGSGELFF. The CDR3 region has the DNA TGTGCCATCAGTGAGTCGAGGTCATCCGGCTCCGGGGAGCTGTTTTTT.

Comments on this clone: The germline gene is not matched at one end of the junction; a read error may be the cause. The CDR3 loop is CASSPGQYLVF. As DNA, the CDR3 is TGTGCCAGCAGCCCCGGACAGTACCTGGTTTTT. This chain links TRBV7-9 with TRBJ1-4, with a tentative D call TRBD1 (6 bases). Germline V CDR1 and CDR2: SEHNR, FQNEAQ (reference sequence). The length of the CDR3 is 11 residues.

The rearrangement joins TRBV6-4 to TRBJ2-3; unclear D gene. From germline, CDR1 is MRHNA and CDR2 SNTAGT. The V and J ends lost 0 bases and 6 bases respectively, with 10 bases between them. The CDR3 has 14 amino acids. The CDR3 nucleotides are TGTGCCAGCAGTGACTCAGGAGTCCGGGATACGCAGTATTTT. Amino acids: CASSDSGVRDTQYF.

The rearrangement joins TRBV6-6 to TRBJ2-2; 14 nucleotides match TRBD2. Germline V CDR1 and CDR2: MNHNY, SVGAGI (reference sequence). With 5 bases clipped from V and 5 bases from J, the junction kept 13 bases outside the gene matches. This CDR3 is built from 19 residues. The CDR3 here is CASSPAGLAGGRRTGELFF. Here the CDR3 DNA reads TGTGCCAGCAGTCCCGCCGGACTAGCGGGAGGCCGACGGACCGGGGAGCTGTTTTTT.

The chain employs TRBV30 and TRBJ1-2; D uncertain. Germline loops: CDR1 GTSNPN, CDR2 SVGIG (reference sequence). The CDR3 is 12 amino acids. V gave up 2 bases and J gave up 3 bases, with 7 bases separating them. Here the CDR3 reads CAWSPRDYGYTF. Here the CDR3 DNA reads TGTGCCTGGAGTCCCCGGGACTATGGCTACACCTTC.

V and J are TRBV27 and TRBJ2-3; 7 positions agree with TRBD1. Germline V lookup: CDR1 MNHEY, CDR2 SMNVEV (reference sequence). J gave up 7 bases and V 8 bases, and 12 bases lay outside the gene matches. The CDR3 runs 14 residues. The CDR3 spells CASGNYRDRNTQYF. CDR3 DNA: TGTGCCAGCGGGAACTACCGGGACAGAAATACGCAGTATTTT.

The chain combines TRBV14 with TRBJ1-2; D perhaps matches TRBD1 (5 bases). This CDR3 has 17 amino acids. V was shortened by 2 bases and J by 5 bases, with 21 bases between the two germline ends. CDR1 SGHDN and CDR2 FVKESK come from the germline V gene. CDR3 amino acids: CASSQTGLGWLSYGYTF. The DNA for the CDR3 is TGTGCCAGCAGCCAAACAGGTCTGGGATGGCTGTCTTATGGCTACACCTTC.

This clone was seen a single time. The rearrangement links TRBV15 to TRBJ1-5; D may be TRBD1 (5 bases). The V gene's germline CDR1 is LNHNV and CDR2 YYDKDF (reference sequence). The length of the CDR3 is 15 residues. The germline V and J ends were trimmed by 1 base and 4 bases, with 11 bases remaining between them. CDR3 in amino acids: CATSRVGLRNQPQHF. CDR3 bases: TGTGCCACCAGCAGAGTGGGACTACGGAATCAGCCCCAGCATTTT. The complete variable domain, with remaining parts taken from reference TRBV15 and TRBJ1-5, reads DAMVIQNPRYQVTQFGKPVTLSCSQTLNHNVMYWYQQKSSQAPKLLFHYYDKDFNNEADTPDNFQSRRPNTSFCFLDIRSPGLGDTAMYLCATSRVGLRNQPQHFGDGTRLSIL.

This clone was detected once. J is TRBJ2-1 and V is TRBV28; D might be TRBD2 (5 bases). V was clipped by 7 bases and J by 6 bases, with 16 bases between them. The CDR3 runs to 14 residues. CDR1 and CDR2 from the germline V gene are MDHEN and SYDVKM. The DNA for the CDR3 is TGTGCCAGCAACGATCCCGGACTCTCCAATGAGCAGTTCTTC. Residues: CASNDPGLSNEQFF.

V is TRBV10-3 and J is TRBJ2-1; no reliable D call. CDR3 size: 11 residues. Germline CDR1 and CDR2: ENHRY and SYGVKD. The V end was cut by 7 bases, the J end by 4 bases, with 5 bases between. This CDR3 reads CAITIYNEQFF. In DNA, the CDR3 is TGTGCCATCACAATTTACAATGAGCAGTTCTTC.

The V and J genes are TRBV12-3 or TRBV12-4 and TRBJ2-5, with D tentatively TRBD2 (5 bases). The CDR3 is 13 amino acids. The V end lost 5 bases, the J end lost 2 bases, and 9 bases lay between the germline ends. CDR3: CASSAGSQETQYF. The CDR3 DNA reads TGTGCCAGCAGTGCGGGCAGTCAAGAGACCCAGTACTTC.

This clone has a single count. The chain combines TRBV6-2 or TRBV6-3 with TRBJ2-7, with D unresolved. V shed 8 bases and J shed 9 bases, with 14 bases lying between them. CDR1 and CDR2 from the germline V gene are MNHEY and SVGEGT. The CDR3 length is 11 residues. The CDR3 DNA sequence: TGTGCCAGCGGCCTCCCTGCGGTGCAGTACTTC. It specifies CASGLPAVQYF.

This chain's CDR3 is CSVAQGAGGTEAFF. The CDR3 nucleotides are TGCAGCGTCGCTCAGGGGGCAGGTGGCACTGAAGCTTTCTTT. The chain is built from TRBV29-1 and TRBJ1-1; 8 bases match TRBD1. The CDR3 has 14 residues. V shed 6 bases, J shed 4 bases, and the junction held 10 bases outside the gene matches. Germline CDR1 is SQVTM and CDR2 is ANQGSEA.

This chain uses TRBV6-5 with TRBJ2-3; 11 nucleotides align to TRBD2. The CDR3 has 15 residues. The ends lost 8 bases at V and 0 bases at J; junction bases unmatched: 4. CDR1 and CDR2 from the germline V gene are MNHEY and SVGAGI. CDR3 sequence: CASGLAGGSTDTQYF. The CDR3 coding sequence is TGTGCCAGCGGGCTAGCGGGGGGTAGCACAGATACGCAGTATTTT.